This T cell receptor beta chain appears in the sequencing data of a study of blood T cell repertoires in COVID-19. Study-level background: Collection of acute and convalescent COVID-19 samples took place in the United States, Italy and Spain. PBMCs, B-cell-depleted T cells, or T cells provided the cDNA or gDNA that made up the material.

V shed 5 bases and J 3 bases; nucleotides not matched to a gene: 7. Germline V lookup: CDR1 SSHAT, CDR2 FNYEAQ (reference sequence). This CDR3 has 15 residues. Original handling: Nucleated cell number was recorded as an estimate derived from reference gene primer amplification. This table comes from immunoSEQ multiplex PCR, and its TCRdb copy is limited to in-frame clones, with some not included. V and J calls and clone size come straight from that table; D and trimming were deduced from the DNA. The table has about 440,000 clones, about 89% seen once. Sequenced input: peripheral blood. This TCR was recovered from a woman in her twenties or thirties with acute or convalescent COVID-19. This chain links TRBV7-7 with TRBJ2-5, with 9 positions matching TRBD1. The CDR3 here is CASSPAGQGKETQYF. CDR3 DNA sequence: TGTGCCAGCAGCCCCGCGGGACAGGGAAAAGAGACCCAGTACTTC.